These 9 T cell receptor beta chains came from one sample sequenced in a study of blood T cell repertoires in COVID-19. Libraries were prepared by immunoSEQ multiplex PCR; TCRdb keeps only in-frame clonotypes and omits some of them. The data show 140,000 or so clones, about four fifths seen once. Sequencing was done on a sample of PBMCs or T cells enriched from blood (not recorded which). The receptor source for this set is a woman aged 50 to 60 with acute COVID-19.

The table lists this clone with a count of one. Here the CDR3 reads CASSKEACRGPSRDEQFF. The CDR3 nucleotides read TGTGCCAGCAGCAAAGAGGCTTGTAGGGGTCCGTCTCGGGATGAGCAGTTCTTC. This chain joins TRBV21-1 and TRBJ2-1; no DNA check was done on the table's D call, TRBD1. TRBV21-1 is marked as a pseudogene. This CDR3 region has 18 residues.

This chain uses TRBV2 with TRBJ2-4; D might be TRBD2 (5 bases). The V gene's germline CDR1 is SNHLY and CDR2 FYNNEI. CDR3 length: 13 amino acids. Trimming cost V 6 bases and J 7 bases, with 13 bases left between them. The CDR3 spells CASSPGVKNIQYF. The DNA of the CDR3 is TGTGCCAGCAGCCCCGGGGTTAAGAACATTCAGTACTTC.

V is TRBV18 and J is TRBJ2-7; D perhaps matches TRBD2 (6 bases). Germline CDR1 reads KGHSH; CDR2 reads LQKENI. The V gene lost 6 bases and the J gene lost 7 bases, with 16 bases spanning the gap. The CDR3 has 13 residues. The DNA of the CDR3 is TGTGCCAGCTCTGGGACTGGAGAGTTAGAGCAGTACTTC. Translating gives CASSGTGELEQYF.

J is TRBJ1-2 and V is TRBV5-1; 9 bases match TRBD1. CDR3 length: 13 residues. The junction had 5 bases not matched to a gene; V was cut back by 5 bases and J by 6 bases. Per germline, CDR1 SGHRS and CDR2 YFSETQ. CDR3 coding DNA: TGCGCCAGCAGGGTGGACAGGGGCAATGGCTACACCTTC. Translation: CASRVDRGNGYTF.

The chain recombines TRBV11-2 with TRBJ1-5; possible D gene TRBD1, 6 bases. The CDR3 totals 13 residues. Germline CDR1 SGHAT, CDR2 FQNNGV. Trimming cost V 1 base and J 8 bases, with 9 bases left between them. CDR3 loop: CASSLGAGEPQHF. The CDR3 nucleotides read TGTGCCAGCAGCTTAGGGGCAGGGGAGCCCCAGCATTTT.

The chain carries TRBV5-1 and TRBJ1-1; D remains ambiguous. The CDR3 sequence is 12 residues long. Trimming pared 7 bases from V and 1 base from J, leaving 8 bases between. The germline V gene has CDR1 SGHRS and CDR2 YFSETQ. The CDR3 DNA reads as TGCGCCAGCCGCAACAGGAACACTGAAGCTTTCTTT. Translated: CASRNRNTEAFF.

This chain uses TRBV5-6 with TRBJ2-7, with 7 bases lining up with TRBD2. The germline V gene encodes CDR1 SGHDT and CDR2 YYEEEE. The J segment lost 1 base and the V segment lost 0 bases, leaving 4 bases of the junction unmatched. The CDR3 runs to 15 residues. The CDR3 DNA sequence: TGTGCCAGCAGCTTGGAGCGGGAACCGTCCTACGAGCAGTACTTC. It translates to CASSLEREPSYEQYF.

This clone was recorded only once. The V gene is TRBV2, the J gene TRBJ2-1; tentative D call: TRBD1 (5 bases). Per germline, CDR1 SNHLY and CDR2 FYNNEI. The CDR3 runs 13 residues. V was cut by 11 bases and J by 2 bases, with 13 bases left in between. The CDR3 reads CAGETTAYNEQFF. The CDR3 DNA follows: TGTGCCGGCGAAACGACAGCCTACAATGAGCAGTTCTTC.

The chain combines TRBV19 with TRBJ2-3; 8 bases align to TRBD1. V lost 4 bases to trimming and J lost 4 bases; unmatched junction nucleotides: 4. Germline-derived CDR1 and CDR2 are LNHDA and SQIVND (reference sequence). The CDR3 is made up of 14 amino acids. CDR3 residues: CASSTGQGPDTQYF. The CDR3 region has the DNA TGTGCCAGTAGTACCGGACAGGGCCCAGATACGCAGTATTTT.